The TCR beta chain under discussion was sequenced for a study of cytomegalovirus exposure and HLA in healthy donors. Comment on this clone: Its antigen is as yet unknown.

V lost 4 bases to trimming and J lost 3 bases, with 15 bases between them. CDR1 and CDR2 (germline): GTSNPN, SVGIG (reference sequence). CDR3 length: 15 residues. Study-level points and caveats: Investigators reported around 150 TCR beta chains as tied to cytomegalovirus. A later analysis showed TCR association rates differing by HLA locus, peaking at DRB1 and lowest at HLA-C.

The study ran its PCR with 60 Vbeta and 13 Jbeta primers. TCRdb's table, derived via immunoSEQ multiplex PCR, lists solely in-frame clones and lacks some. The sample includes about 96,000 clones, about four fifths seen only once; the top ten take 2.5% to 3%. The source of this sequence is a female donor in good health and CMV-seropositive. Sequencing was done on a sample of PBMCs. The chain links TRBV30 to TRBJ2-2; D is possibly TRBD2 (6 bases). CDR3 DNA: TGTGCCTGGATTCGAGGAGGGAGTGACACCGGGGAGCTGTTTTTT. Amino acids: CAWIRGGSDTGELFF.